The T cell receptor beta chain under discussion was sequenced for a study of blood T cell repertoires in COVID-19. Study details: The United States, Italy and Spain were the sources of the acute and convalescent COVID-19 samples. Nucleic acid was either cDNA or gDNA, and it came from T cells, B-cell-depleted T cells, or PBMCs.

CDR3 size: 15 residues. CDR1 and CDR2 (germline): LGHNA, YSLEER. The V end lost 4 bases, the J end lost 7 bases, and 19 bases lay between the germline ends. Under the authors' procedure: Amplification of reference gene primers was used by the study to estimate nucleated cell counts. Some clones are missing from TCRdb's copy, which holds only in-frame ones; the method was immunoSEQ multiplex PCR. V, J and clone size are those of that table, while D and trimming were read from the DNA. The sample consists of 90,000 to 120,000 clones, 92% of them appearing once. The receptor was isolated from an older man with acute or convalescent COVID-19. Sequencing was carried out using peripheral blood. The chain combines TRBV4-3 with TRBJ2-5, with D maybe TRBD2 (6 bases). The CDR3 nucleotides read TGCGCCAGCAGCCTGGCGGGCGCGGGAAGCGGGACCCAGTACTTC. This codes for CASSLAGAGSGTQYF.